The present T cell receptor (beta chain) was sequenced within a study of shared clonotypes between healthy human individuals (dated by TCRdb to 2020 to 2022). Background for the entire study: Two women and a few men aged 18 to 49 years were included in the cohort. For each donor, CD4 naive and CD4 memory were each run on three plates, CD8 naive on two plates, and CD8 memory on one plate. Blood TCR repertoires of about five healthy adults were deeply sequenced to estimate repertoire size and the extent of clonotype sharing between individuals. Libraries were prepared and TCR repertoires were sequenced by different laboratories using diverse techniques, in order to increase sequencing depth and limit assay-specific biases. Per donor, leukapheresis produced somewhere between about 0.8 and 9.5 billion PBMCs. The paper as a whole reports these results and caveats: Naive subsets generally had larger estimated clonotype richness than memory subsets. Because the study included a small number of donors, the genetic and exposure-history diversity represented was limited. Sharing across several donors was observed for about 5% of naive CD4, 3.5% of naive CD8, around 2.5% of memory CD4, and less than 0.45% of memory CD8 clonotypes. Even with the large sequencing depth, rarefaction of the sorted-subset datasets indicated that sequencing was incomplete. Clonotypes shared by all four sorted-subset donors showed higher generation probabilities than non-shared clonotypes. Sampling was restricted to blood, and TCR repertoires in tissue are likely to differ from TCR repertoires in blood. Based on pairwise subsampling, the degree of clonotype sharing among donors was expected to be affected by sequencing depth.

TCR CDR3 regions were amplified from genomic DNA by multiplex PCR using the deep immunoSEQ assay. Genomic DNA extracted from each cell subset was distributed evenly over all wells of several immunoSEQ 96-well plates, and each plate served as one replicate. For sorted subsets, each replicate PCR was loaded with roughly 200 ng genomic DNA, equivalent to about 33,000 T cell genomes. The purified libraries were quantified using a Qubit 3.0 fluorometer, sized with a Bioanalyzer 2100, and then quantified again using the KAPA Library Quantification kit. Every immunoSEQ 96-well plate was sequenced on a dedicated single-read 150-cycle Illumina NextSeq 550 flow cell. Under the source paper's analysis protocol: Because only junctional sequences without quality scores were contained in the immunoSEQ output, filtering matching that applied to full-length reads could not be performed. To assign V/J genes and CDR3, sequences were annotated against IMGT germline references using PyIR, a Python wrapper for IgBLAST v1.9. Reads with weak V/J assignments (E-value above 1e-6), missing CDR3, stop codons, out-of-frame junctions, or ambiguous translated residues were removed. V3J clonotypes were defined as sequences sharing the same inferred V gene, J gene, and CDR3 amino acid sequence. Percentage overlap between repertoires was calculated by dividing the number of shared unique clonotypes by the size of the smaller repertoire. Repertoire richness was assessed with RTK rarefaction, the Chao1 estimator, and Recon v2.1 estimates of unobserved clonotypes. Generation probabilities for all TCRbeta clonotypes obtained by the gDNA method from a few donors were computed using OLGA. In TCRdb, the immuneACCESS table is reduced to in-frame sequences with V and J assigned. These tables do not hold every clone; where another copy was compared, an unresolved V gene accounts for under half, and the others remain unexplained. The V and J calls and clone size were taken over from that table, and D and trimming were inferred from the DNA. In this sample the table shows 2 million to 2.5 million clones, almost 96% of which occur a single time. Clones ranked in the top ten supply roughly 0.13% of the sample.

CDR1 and CDR2 were assigned from the germline V gene as SQVTM and ANQGSEA. From V the trimming removes 6 bases and from J it removes 5 bases, while the gene matches leave 10 bases of the junction unaccounted for. Its CDR3 holds 14 amino acids, cysteine through phenylalanine. Just the 42-base CDR3 DNA is kept, in frame starting at base 1. Healthy HIV-negative adults with no recently reported acute infections or vaccinations were included as donors. Every donor was a Caucasian adult residing in Nashville, Tennessee, USA. CD4+ T cells were enriched by magnetic negative selection, after which naive cells were positively selected on CD45RA and the negative fraction was taken as the memory subset. After blood collection by leukapheresis, PBMCs were isolated using Ficoll-Histopaque density gradient centrifugation and then cryopreserved in the vapor phase of liquid nitrogen. Analytical flow cytometry was used to check the purity and quantity of every magnetically sorted T cell population. Genomic DNA was isolated from each sorted fraction and quantified by UV absorbance on a Nanodrop 2000c.

In the case of this clone: Its target antigen remains unknown. Base qualities are missing; no much larger clone stands one base away.

The V gene is TRBV29-1 and the J gene is TRBJ2-3; 8 central bases correspond to TRBD1. The specimen sequenced was naive CD4+ T cells sorted from blood. The cell subset or site label corresponds to: CD45RA+ positively selected. The TCR originated in a man aged 18 to 35 in good health. For the CDR3, the sequence is CSVALTGGGDTQYF. The DNA is as follows: TGCAGCGTGGCACTCACAGGGGGAGGAGATACGCAGTATTTT.